Shown below are 4 T cell receptor beta chains from a single sample sequenced in a study of blood T cells in healthy people across ages. The use of a sample-barcoded 5' primer and a J-beta primer mix characterized a second PCR of roughly 6 to 11 cycles. TCRdb re-derived calls from the 5' RACE reads in MiXCR, one entry per CDR3 protein. There are about 680,000 distinct CDR3 sequences in the sample; about 52% occur only once, and around a third lies in the top ten. The sample consisted of blood. These receptors were taken from a woman between 55 and 75 years old in good health.

CDR3 bases: TGTGCCAGTAGTATGAACAAATATCTCACTGAAGCTTTCTTT. Translating it yields CASSMNKYLTEAFF. This sequence joins TRBV19 and TRBJ1-1; D not certain. Germline assignment: CDR1 LNHDA and CDR2 SQIVND (reference sequence). The CDR3 spans 14 residues. The V end was cut by 3 bases, the J end by 4 bases, with 12 bases between.

This clonotype showed up just a few times. The chain couples TRBV5-8 to TRBJ2-3, with a possible D match to TRBD2 (5 bases). V shed 6 bases and J shed 0 bases, with 17 bases lying between them. The length of the CDR3 is 16 residues. Per germline, CDR1 SGHTS and CDR2 YDEGEE. Here the CDR3 reads CASTIGERRSTDTQYF. Here the CDR3 DNA reads TGTGCCAGCACCATTGGGGAGCGTCGGAGCACAGATACGCAGTATTTT.

The rearrangement uses TRBV3-1 and TRBJ2-5, with 9 bases matching TRBD1. Germline V gene data show CDR1 as LGHDT and CDR2 as YNNKEL (reference sequence). Unmatched junction bases numbered 10, after V lost 0 bases and J lost 5 bases. The CDR3 loop spans 17 amino acids. This chain's CDR3 is CASSQDRGTGRRETQYF. The CDR3 nucleotides are TGTGCCAGCAGCCAAGACCGTGGGACAGGGAGGCGGGAGACCCAGTACTTC.

The rearrangement uses TRBV6-5 and TRBJ2-7; tentatively, D is TRBD1 (6 bases). CDR1 and CDR2 from the germline V gene are MNHEY and SVGAGI. This CDR3 is built from 18 residues. The V end was cut by 0 bases, the J end by 1 base, with 19 bases between. The CDR3 DNA reads TGTGCCAGCAGTTACTCAGGACAGCTAAGACCTGGGTCCTACGAGCAGTACTTC. Its protein is CASSYSGQLRPGSYEQYF.